This T cell receptor beta chain is drawn from a study of cytomegalovirus exposure and HLA in healthy donors. Study-level points and caveats: The study designated about 160 TCR beta chains cytomegalovirus-associated.

The validation cohort, a group of around 120 subjects, included the donors and was separate from the roughly 620-subject first cohort. Germline lookup yields CDR1 WNHNN and CDR2 SYGVQD (reference sequence). V lost 3 bases and J lost 3, with 14 bases in between. This CDR3 is built from 16 residues. The repertoire was sequenced with immunoSEQ multiplex PCR; TCRdb's copy has only in-frame clones and lacks some. The table includes 200,000 to 250,000 clones, 75% to 95% detected once. A note on this clone: What it binds is not known.

Sequencing was done on a sample of PBMCs. The sequence came from a woman younger than 30 in good health and CMV-seronegative. This chain uses TRBV10-1 with TRBJ2-2; TRBD2 is a possible D gene (5 bases). In DNA, the CDR3 is TGCGCCAGCAGTGACGGGTCCACGGGGTACACCGGGGAGCTGTTTTTT. Translating it yields CASSDGSTGYTGELFF.